These T cell receptor beta chains were read from a single sample in a study of control samples from healthy donors and cancer patients. Some clones are missing from TCRdb's copy, which holds only in-frame ones; the method was immunoSEQ multiplex PCR. The sample holds roughly 160,000 clones, roughly 94% seen once. Sequencing was done on a sample of PBMCs. Source of these receptors: a man between 60 and 75 years old with colorectal cancer. Both conserved end residues are part of each CDR3. A D gene is named only where the DNA matches it firmly. Clone size is shown for a subset of rows, as once, few, many or a class of expanded clone.

d_gene	v_gene	abundance	j_gene	CDR3aa	CDR3nt
.	TRBV12-3/TRBV12-4	.	TRBJ1-5	CASSPDTQPQHF	TGTGCCAGCAGTCCGGACACGCAGCCCCAGCATTTT
TRBD1	TRBV19	.	TRBJ1-1	CATSSRGQTEAFF	TGTGCCACCTCTAGCAGGGGGCAAACTGAAGCTTTCTTT
TRBD2	TRBV3-1/TRBV3-2	.	TRBJ2-2	CASSRGSGGAYTGELFF	TGTGCCAGCAGCCGAGGTAGCGGGGGGGCCTACACCGGGGAGCTGTTTTTT
.	TRBV7-2	.	TRBJ1-1	CASSPGLLNTEAFF	TGTGCCAGCAGCCCGGGACTTTTGAACACTGAAGCTTTCTTT
.	TRBV5-4	.	TRBJ2-2	CASSLSLISNTGELFF	TGTGCCAGCAGCTTGTCACTTATCTCGAACACCGGGGAGCTGTTTTTT
.	TRBV30	.	TRBJ1-5	CAWSGEGRQPQHF	TGTGCCTGGAGTGGGGAGGGAAGGCAGCCCCAGCATTTT
.	TRBV4-2	.	TRBJ2-7	CASSQPDLSYEQYF	TGTGCCAGCAGCCAGCCGGACTTGTCCTACGAGCAGTACTTC
.	TRBV19	.	TRBJ1-1	CASRRGNVNTEAFF	TGTGCCAGTAGGCGGGGGAATGTGAACACTGAAGCTTTCTTT
.	TRBV6-6	.	TRBJ2-6	CASGHEANVLTF	TGTGCCAGCGGTCATGAGGCCAACGTCCTGACTTTC
.	TRBV6-1	.	TRBJ1-3	CASSEFGGGAGNTIYF	TGTGCCAGCAGTGAATTTGGGGGAGGCGCTGGAAACACCATATATTTT
.	TRBV5-1	.	TRBJ1-4	CASSRTGQYGEKLFF	TGCGCCAGCAGCCGTACTGGACAGTATGGTGAAAAACTGTTTTTT
TRBD1	TRBV2	.	TRBJ2-7	CASSERQGSRYEQYF	TGTGCCAGCAGTGAACGACAGGGTAGTAGATACGAGCAGTACTTC
.	TRBV5-8	.	TRBJ2-7	CASRLREADVYEQYF	TGTGCCAGCAGACTGAGGGAGGCGGACGTCTACGAGCAGTACTTC
TRBD1	TRBV9	.	TRBJ1-2	CASSPGQGAYYGYTF	TGTGCCAGCAGCCCAGGACAGGGGGCCTACTATGGCTACACCTTC
TRBD1	TRBV7-9	.	TRBJ1-4	CASSFDRATNEKLFF	TGTGCCAGCAGCTTCGACAGGGCAACTAATGAAAAACTGTTTTTT
.	TRBV12-3/TRBV12-4	.	TRBJ2-4	CASSPLSNIQYF	TGTGCCAGCAGTCCCCTTTCAAACATTCAGTACTTC
.	TRBV6-5	.	TRBJ1-1	CASSRDRNTEAFF	TGTGCCAGCAGCCGTGACAGGAACACTGAAGCTTTCTTT
.	TRBV5-1	once	TRBJ2-7	CASSLEGNYEQYF	TGCGCCAGCAGCTTGGAAGGGAACTACGAGCAGTACTTC
.	TRBV18	.	TRBJ2-7	CASSLTGSLLYEQYF	TGTGCCAGCTCTCTCACAGGGTCCCTCTTATACGAGCAGTACTTC
.	TRBV5-6	.	TRBJ1-2	CASSLQGLRGYTF	TGTGCCAGCAGCTTGCAGGGGTTGAGGGGCTACACCTTC
TRBD2	TRBV27	.	TRBJ2-4	CASRLLAGGAKNIQYF	TGTGCCAGCAGGCTGCTAGCGGGGGGAGCCAAAAACATTCAGTACTTC
TRBD1	TRBV14	.	TRBJ2-7	CASSQDQNRGSEQYF	TGTGCCAGCAGCCAAGATCAGAACAGGGGAAGCGAGCAGTACTTC
.	TRBV6-5	.	TRBJ2-3	CASSPSTDTQYF	TGTGCCAGTTCGCCTAGCACAGATACGCAGTATTTT
.	TRBV10-3	.	TRBJ2-7	CAISTNQVIYEQYF	TGTGCCATAAGTACTAACCAGGTAATCTACGAGCAGTACTTC
.	TRBV10-3	.	TRBJ1-5	CAISEDQRANQPQHF	TGTGCCATCAGTGAGGACCAAAGGGCCAATCAGCCCCAGCATTTT
.	TRBV6-5	once	TRBJ2-5	CASRQDTAARTQYF	TGTGCCAGCAGGCAGGACACGGCTGCTAGAACCCAGTACTTC
.	TRBV2	.	TRBJ2-3	CASSARQTTDTQYF	TGTGCCAGCAGTGCCCGACAGACCACAGATACGCAGTATTTT
.	TRBV7-9	.	TRBJ1-4	CASSLGRSNEKLFF	TGTGCCAGCAGCTTGGGGCGGAGTAATGAAAAACTGTTTTTT
.	TRBV21-1	.	TRBJ2-1	CASSKVERNEQFF	TGTGCCAGCAGCAAGGTAGAACGCAATGAGCAGTTCTTC
TRBD1	TRBV6-5	.	TRBJ1-3	CASKRGQEGNTIYF	TGTGCCAGCAAAAGGGGGCAAGAAGGAAACACCATATATTTT
.	TRBV5-4	once	TRBJ1-2	CASKTPGSQNYGYTF	TGTGCCAGCAAAACCCCAGGGTCCCAAAACTATGGCTACACCTTC
TRBD1	TRBV10-1	.	TRBJ1-1	CASSGQGGTEAFF	TGCGCCAGCAGTGGACAGGGGGGAACTGAAGCTTTCTTT
TRBD1	TRBV5-4	once	TRBJ2-7	CASSYRDRTYEQYF	TGTGCCAGCAGCTACCGGGACAGAACCTACGAGCAGTACTTC
TRBD2	TRBV11-2	.	TRBJ2-5	CASSLGVGGKETQYF	TGTGCCAGCAGCTTAGGCGTGGGGGGGAAGGAGACCCAGTACTTC
TRBD1	TRBV5-4	once	TRBJ2-5	CASSNHPGGGQETQYF	TGTGCCAGCAGCAACCACCCAGGGGGCGGACAAGAGACCCAGTACTTC
.	TRBV27	.	TRBJ2-3	CASSLNRVGDTQYF	TGTGCCAGCAGTTTAAACAGGGTGGGAGATACGCAGTATTTT
.	TRBV7-8	.	TRBJ2-5	CASSLGDIGTQYF	TGTGCCAGCAGCTTAGGCGATATAGGGACCCAGTACTTC
.	TRBV6-6	.	TRBJ2-7	CASSYTQSEQYF	TGTGCCAGCAGTTACACACAGTCTGAGCAGTACTTC
TRBD2	TRBV2	.	TRBJ2-2	CAGRLAGGTGELFF	TGTGCCGGAAGACTAGCGGGGGGCACCGGGGAGCTGTTTTTT
TRBD2	TRBV3-1/TRBV3-2	.	TRBJ2-3	CASSLTSGGPIETQYF	TGTGCCAGCAGCCTGACTAGCGGGGGGCCAATAGAGACGCAGTATTTT
.	TRBV3-1/TRBV3-2	.	TRBJ2-3	CASSPRTQGGEQYF	TGTGCCAGCAGCCCGCGGACCCAGGGGGGGGAGCAGTATTTT
.	TRBV7-2	.	TRBJ2-1	CASSFLGGQSPGGEQFF	TGTGCCAGCAGCTTCCTTGGGGGACAGAGCCCGGGGGGTGAGCAGTTCTTC
.	TRBV5-6	.	TRBJ2-1	CASSLMKGLNFPMDEQFF	TGTGCCAGCAGCTTGATGAAGGGGCTAAACTTTCCGATGGATGAGCAGTTCTTC
TRBD2	TRBV3-1/TRBV3-2	.	TRBJ2-3	CASSQTTSGGTDTQYF	TGTGCCAGCAGCCAAACCACTAGCGGGGGCACAGATACGCAGTATTTT
TRBD1	TRBV6-5	once	TRBJ1-5	CASRDRGMGPQHF	TGTGCCAGCAGAGACAGGGGAATGGGGCCCCAGCATTTT
.	TRBV1	.	TRBJ2-3	CTSSQEVPGRNTDTQYF	TGCACCAGCAGCCAAGAGGTCCCAGGGCGGAACACAGATACGCAGTATTTT
TRBD1	TRBV2	.	TRBJ2-1	CASSPDRDSYNEQFF	TGTGCCAGCAGCCCTGACAGGGACTCCTACAATGAGCAGTTCTTC
.	TRBV29-1	.	TRBJ2-3	CSVIYGTNTQYF	TGCAGCGTCATCTATGGGACAAATACGCAGTATTTT
.	TRBV6-5	.	TRBJ1-1	CASSRTVMNTEAFF	TGTGCCAGCAGTAGGACGGTCATGAACACTGAAGCTTTCTTT
.	TRBV7-8	.	TRBJ2-5	CASSPLWQQETQYF	.
TRBD2	TRBV30	.	TRBJ2-2	CAWGEGTSGIGELFF	TGTGCCTGGGGAGAAGGGACTAGCGGTATAGGGGAGCTGTTTTTT
.	TRBV7-2	once	TRBJ1-1	CASSLEGSGITEAFF	TGTGCCAGCAGCTTAGAAGGGTCGGGTATTACTGAAGCTTTCTTT
.	TRBV6-6	.	TRBJ2-3	CASRGTSPKYTQYF	TGTGCCAGCAGGGGGACTTCCCCTAAGTATACGCAGTATTTT